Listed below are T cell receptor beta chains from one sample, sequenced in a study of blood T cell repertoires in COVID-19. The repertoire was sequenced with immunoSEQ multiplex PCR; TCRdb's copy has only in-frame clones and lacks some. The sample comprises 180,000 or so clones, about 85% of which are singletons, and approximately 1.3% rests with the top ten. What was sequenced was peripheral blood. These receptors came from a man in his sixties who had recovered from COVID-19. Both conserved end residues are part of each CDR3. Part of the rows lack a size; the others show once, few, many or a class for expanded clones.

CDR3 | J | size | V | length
CASSRQGRGEAFF | TRBJ1-1 | - | TRBV7-9 | 13
CASSSGGNTIYF | TRBJ1-3 | - | TRBV6-5 | 12
CSARTGGNTEAFF | TRBJ1-1 | - | TRBV29-1 | 13
CASSFDRDTQYF | TRBJ2-3 | - | TRBV12-3/TRBV12-4 | 12
CASSQGQGVFGELFF | TRBJ2-2 | - | TRBV4-1 | 15
CATSRDRGGGEKLFF | TRBJ1-4 | - | TRBV15 | 15
CASSLARASGTGELFF | TRBJ2-2 | - | TRBV7-2 | 16
CASSLGLASSYNEQFF | TRBJ2-1 | - | TRBV7-2 | 16
CAWSVHAGGQGVREQYF | TRBJ2-7 | few | TRBV30 | 17
CASSLASSGTEAFF | TRBJ1-1 | - | TRBV18 | 14
CAWTGSYNSPLHF | TRBJ1-6 | - | TRBV30 | 13
CATRRQREKLFF | TRBJ1-4 | once | TRBV15 | 12
CASRTPYQETQYF | TRBJ2-5 | - | TRBV5-4 | 13
CASSPGGEKLFF | TRBJ1-4 | - | TRBV7-8 | 12
CASSRPGQSFSGANVLTF | TRBJ2-6 | - | TRBV6-2/TRBV6-3 | 18
CASSLAPGQGCFF | TRBJ1-4 | - | TRBV11-2 | 13
CASSLDSAPGAYNEQFF | TRBJ2-1 | - | TRBV7-2 | 17
CASSTGDRTGELFF | TRBJ2-2 | few | TRBV5-1 | 14
CASSLTSATTGELFF | TRBJ2-2 | - | TRBV27 | 15
CASRGQPSYEQYF | TRBJ2-7 | - | TRBV12-3/TRBV12-4 | 13
CASSEAGGLTYNEQFF | TRBJ2-1 | - | TRBV2 | 16
CASSMGGARNGYTF | TRBJ1-2 | - | TRBV19 | 14
CASSLQGANYEQYF | TRBJ2-7 | - | TRBV5-1 | 14
CASSLQQSGGVEETQYF | TRBJ2-5 | - | TRBV5-1 | 17
CASSTTSGAQETQYF | TRBJ2-5 | - | TRBV7-6 | 15
CASSLELDLGGYGYTF | TRBJ1-2 | - | TRBV7-9 | 16
CASSMVRGGLNNEQFF | TRBJ2-1 | - | TRBV19 | 16
CASSLGAETQYF | TRBJ2-5 | - | TRBV11-3 | 12
CASSADPTGRTGELFF | TRBJ2-2 | - | TRBV7-2 | 16
CASSDVPQGGQPQHF | TRBJ1-5 | once | TRBV2 | 15
CASTPRGETDTQYF | TRBJ2-3 | once | TRBV18 | 14
CSVQDSANQPQHF | TRBJ1-5 | - | TRBV29-1 | 13
CASSVDSGGSTDTQYF | TRBJ2-3 | - | TRBV9 | 16
CSVRDRTGDEAFF | TRBJ1-1 | - | TRBV29-1 | 13
CASSMVRGKPNTGELFF | TRBJ2-2 | - | TRBV19 | 17
CASSSAGTGGREQYF | TRBJ2-7 | - | TRBV5-5 | 15
CASSLKGFGGEANYGYTF | TRBJ1-2 | - | TRBV21-1 | 18
CASSPYGEVAQYF | TRBJ2-3 | few | TRBV12-3/TRBV12-4 | 13
CASSKRGGSGTSGDTGELFF | TRBJ2-2 | - | TRBV4-2 | 20
CASSLTVAVYGYTF | TRBJ1-2 | - | TRBV7-9 | 14
CAWSEGYSNQPQHF | TRBJ1-5 | once | TRBV30 | 14
CASSLVGGRTEAFF | TRBJ1-1 | - | TRBV7-9 | 14
CASSVEMGQDYGYTF | TRBJ1-2 | few | TRBV9 | 15
CASSLGVPGEWTDTQYF | TRBJ2-3 | few | TRBV2 | 17
CASEPGERYNEQFF | TRBJ2-1 | - | TRBV4-2 | 14